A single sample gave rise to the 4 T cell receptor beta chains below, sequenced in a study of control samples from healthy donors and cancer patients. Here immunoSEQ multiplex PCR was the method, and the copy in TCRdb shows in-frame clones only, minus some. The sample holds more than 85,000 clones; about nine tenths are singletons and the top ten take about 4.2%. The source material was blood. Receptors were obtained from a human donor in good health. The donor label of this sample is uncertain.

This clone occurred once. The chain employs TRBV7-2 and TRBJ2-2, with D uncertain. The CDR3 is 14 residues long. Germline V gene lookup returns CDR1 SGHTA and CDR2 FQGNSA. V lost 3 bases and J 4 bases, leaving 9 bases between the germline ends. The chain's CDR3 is CASSFETSTGELFF. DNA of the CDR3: TGTGCCAGCAGCTTCGAGACTTCCACCGGGGAGCTGTTTTTT.

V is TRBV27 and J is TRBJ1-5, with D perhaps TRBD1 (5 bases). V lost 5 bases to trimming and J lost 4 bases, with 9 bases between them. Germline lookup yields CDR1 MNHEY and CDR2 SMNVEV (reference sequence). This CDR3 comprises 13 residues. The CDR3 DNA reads TGTGCCAGCAGTCAGGGCCAAAATCAGCCCCAGCATTTT. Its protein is CASSQGQNQPQHF.

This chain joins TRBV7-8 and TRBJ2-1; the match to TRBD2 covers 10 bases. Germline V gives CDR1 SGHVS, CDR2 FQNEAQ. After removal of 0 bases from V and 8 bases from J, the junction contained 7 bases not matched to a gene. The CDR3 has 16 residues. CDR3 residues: CASSLAQAGGRYEQFF. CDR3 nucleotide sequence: TGTGCCAGCAGCTTAGCACAAGCGGGGGGGCGATATGAGCAGTTCTTC.

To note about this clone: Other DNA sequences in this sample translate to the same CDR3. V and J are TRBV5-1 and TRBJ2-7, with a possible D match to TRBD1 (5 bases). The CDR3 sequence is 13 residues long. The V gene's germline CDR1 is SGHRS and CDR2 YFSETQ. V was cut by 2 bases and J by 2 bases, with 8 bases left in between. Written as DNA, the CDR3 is TGCGCCAGCAGCTTCCAGGGCGCCTACGAGCAGTACTTC. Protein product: CASSFQGAYEQYF.